This is a list of T cell receptor beta chains from one sample in a study of Tregs in tolerant kidney transplant recipients. Only in-frame clones appear in the TCRdb table, and some are missing; sequencing was by immunoSEQ multiplex PCR. The data hold roughly 250,000 clones, with roughly 84% observed a single time. The specimen was CD4+ T cells from blood. These receptors all stem from a human donor in good health. Both conserved end residues are part of each CDR3. D genes are given only for firm matches. Clone size is shown for a subset of rows, as once, few, many or a class of expanded clone.

abundance: -
d_gene: -
j_gene: TRBJ1-1
v_gene: TRBV18
CDR3nt: TGTGCCAGCGCACCGGGACTTGAGGGGACTGAAGCTTTCTTT
CDR3aa: CASAPGLEGTEAFF

abundance: once
d_gene: TRBD2
j_gene: TRBJ2-5
v_gene: TRBV10-3
CDR3nt: TGTGCCATCAGTGGGACTAGCGGGAAGGAGACCCAGTACTTC
CDR3aa: CAISGTSGKETQYF

abundance: once
d_gene: TRBD1
j_gene: TRBJ2-7
v_gene: TRBV10-3
CDR3nt: TGTGCCATCAGCACCGGGACAGGGGGCTACGAGCAGTACTTC
CDR3aa: CAISTGTGGYEQYF

abundance: -
d_gene: -
j_gene: TRBJ1-3
v_gene: TRBV11-3
CDR3nt: TGTGCCAGCAGCTTAAGCGGCAGGGCCTCTGGAAACACCATATATTTT
CDR3aa: CASSLSGRASGNTIYF

abundance: -
d_gene: -
j_gene: TRBJ1-3
v_gene: TRBV30
CDR3nt: TGTGCCTGGTCGCTCGGTTGGGGCTCTGGAAACACCATATATTTT
CDR3aa: CAWSLGWGSGNTIYF

abundance: -
d_gene: -
j_gene: TRBJ2-7
v_gene: TRBV14
CDR3nt: TGTGCCAGCAGCCGTTTAGGGGAACAGGGCGGCGAGCAGTACTTC
CDR3aa: CASSRLGEQGGEQYF

abundance: -
d_gene: -
j_gene: TRBJ2-7
v_gene: TRBV15
CDR3nt: TGTGCCACCAGCAGAGAGAGGACGGGCCGGGGATACGAGCAGTACTTC
CDR3aa: CATSRERTGRGYEQYF

abundance: -
d_gene: TRBD2
j_gene: TRBJ2-2
v_gene: TRBV13
CDR3nt: TGTGCCAGCAGGCCACTAGCGGGAGGCGCCGGGGAGCTGTTTTTT
CDR3aa: CASRPLAGGAGELFF

abundance: -
d_gene: -
j_gene: TRBJ2-1
v_gene: TRBV6-1
CDR3nt: TGTGCCAGCAGCGAAGGACGGTTGTACGAGAATGAGCAGTTCTTC
CDR3aa: CASSEGRLYENEQFF

abundance: -
d_gene: -
j_gene: TRBJ2-7
v_gene: TRBV7-9
CDR3nt: TGTGCCAGCAGTCTGGCCGACTACGAGCAGTACTTC
CDR3aa: CASSLADYEQYF

abundance: -
d_gene: -
j_gene: TRBJ1-1
v_gene: TRBV7-9
CDR3nt: TGTGCCAGCAGCTTAGGGGTACAGCCCAGGGCGAACACTGAAGCTTTCTTT
CDR3aa: CASSLGVQPRANTEAFF

abundance: -
d_gene: TRBD2
j_gene: TRBJ2-1
v_gene: TRBV13
CDR3nt: TGTGCCAGCAGCACCTGGACTAGCGGGAGTTTCGGGGATGAGCAGTTCTTC
CDR3aa: CASSTWTSGSFGDEQFF

abundance: -
d_gene: TRBD1
j_gene: TRBJ1-2
v_gene: TRBV6-4
CDR3nt: TGTGCCAGCAGTGCCGGGACAGGGTATGATGGCTACACCTTC
CDR3aa: CASSAGTGYDGYTF

abundance: -
d_gene: -
j_gene: TRBJ2-1
v_gene: TRBV5-8
CDR3nt: TGTGCCAGCAGCTTGGGACCGGGAGATAACTACAATGAGCAGTTCTTC
CDR3aa: CASSLGPGDNYNEQFF

abundance: -
d_gene: TRBD2
j_gene: TRBJ2-7
v_gene: TRBV5-5
CDR3nt: TGTGCCAGCAGCTTGTCTCCTAGCGGGAGAGGCGAGCAGTACTTC
CDR3aa: CASSLSPSGRGEQYF

abundance: -
d_gene: -
j_gene: TRBJ1-2
v_gene: TRBV5-1
CDR3nt: TGCGCCAGCAGCTTGGCGGCTACAGGGACGTATGGCTACACCTTC
CDR3aa: CASSLAATGTYGYTF

abundance: -
d_gene: TRBD1
j_gene: TRBJ1-1
v_gene: TRBV18
CDR3nt: TGTGCCAGCTCACCTAGGACAGGGGTGAACACTGAAGCTTTCTTT
CDR3aa: CASSPRTGVNTEAFF

abundance: -
d_gene: -
j_gene: TRBJ2-1
v_gene: TRBV30
CDR3nt: TGTGCCTGGAGTACCGCAAATGGCAATGAGCAGTTCTTC
CDR3aa: CAWSTANGNEQFF

abundance: -
d_gene: TRBD2
j_gene: TRBJ2-3
v_gene: TRBV18
CDR3nt: TGTGCCAGCTCACAAATTACTAGCGGGAGTTTCACAGATACGCAGTATTTT
CDR3aa: CASSQITSGSFTDTQYF

abundance: -
d_gene: -
j_gene: TRBJ2-3
v_gene: TRBV5-1
CDR3nt: TGCGCCAGCAGCCGCGGACAGTTGGAGTCAGATACGCAGTATTTT
CDR3aa: CASSRGQLESDTQYF

abundance: -
d_gene: TRBD2
j_gene: TRBJ2-2
v_gene: TRBV19
CDR3nt: TGTGCCAGTACCCGACGATCAGCGGGAGTGTACACCGGGGAGCTGTTTTTT
CDR3aa: CASTRRSAGVYTGELFF

abundance: -
d_gene: -
j_gene: TRBJ2-7
v_gene: TRBV2
CDR3nt: TGTGCCAGCAGTGTCAACAGCTCCCCGTCCTACGAGCAGTACTTC
CDR3aa: CASSVNSSPSYEQYF

abundance: -
d_gene: -
j_gene: TRBJ2-5
v_gene: TRBV19
CDR3nt: TGTGCCAGGGAACATGGGGTTTCTGAGACCCAGTACTTC
CDR3aa: CAREHGVSETQYF

abundance: -
d_gene: -
j_gene: TRBJ1-2
v_gene: TRBV2
CDR3nt: TGTGCCTCAATGTTAGGGCGTAGGACTAACTATGGCTACACCTTC
CDR3aa: CASMLGRRTNYGYTF

abundance: -
d_gene: TRBD1
j_gene: TRBJ1-1
v_gene: TRBV5-1
CDR3nt: TGCGCCAGCAGCTTCGACAGGGCGAACACTGAAGCTTTCTTT
CDR3aa: CASSFDRANTEAFF

abundance: -
d_gene: -
j_gene: TRBJ1-1
v_gene: TRBV5-1
CDR3nt: TGCGCCAGCAGCTTGGGGGGGCATCCTGAAGCTTTCTTT
CDR3aa: CASSLGGHPEAFF

abundance: once
d_gene: TRBD1
j_gene: TRBJ1-4
v_gene: TRBV25-1
CDR3nt: TGTGCCAGCAGTGACCCAGGACAGGGGGGTGAAAAACTGTTTTTT
CDR3aa: CASSDPGQGGEKLFF

abundance: -
d_gene: -
j_gene: TRBJ2-1
v_gene: TRBV2
CDR3nt: TGTGCCAGCAGGTTAGAGGACGGGGATGAGCAGTTCTTC
CDR3aa: CASRLEDGDEQFF

abundance: -
d_gene: -
j_gene: TRBJ1-4
v_gene: TRBV5-4
CDR3nt: TGTGCCAGCAGCCTGGAGGGTGGCCGTCCTGAAAAACTGTTTTTT
CDR3aa: CASSLEGGRPEKLFF

abundance: -
d_gene: -
j_gene: TRBJ2-7
v_gene: TRBV6-5
CDR3nt: TGTGCCAGCAGTCCAGGCATGTTGATACCCTACGAGCAGTACTTC
CDR3aa: CASSPGMLIPYEQYF

abundance: -
d_gene: -
j_gene: TRBJ2-7
v_gene: TRBV11-2
CDR3nt: TGTGCCAGCAGCTTAATGGGGACTGTCGGTAACGAGCAGTACTTC
CDR3aa: CASSLMGTVGNEQYF

abundance: -
d_gene: TRBD2
j_gene: TRBJ2-1
v_gene: TRBV6-5
CDR3nt: TGTGCCAGCAGTTACTCGGCGGGCGGACTAGCGGGAGGGCAGTTCTTC
CDR3aa: CASSYSAGGLAGGQFF

abundance: -
d_gene: -
j_gene: TRBJ2-7
v_gene: TRBV18
CDR3nt: TGTGCCAGCTCACCACCCGGGACAACCAGCTACGAGCAGTACTTC
CDR3aa: CASSPPGTTSYEQYF

abundance: -
d_gene: -
j_gene: TRBJ2-1
v_gene: TRBV5-1
CDR3nt: TGCGCCAGCAGCTCGGGCGAGACCAGTGCATACAATGAGCAGTTCTTC
CDR3aa: CASSSGETSAYNEQFF

abundance: -
d_gene: -
j_gene: TRBJ1-3
v_gene: TRBV6-6
CDR3nt: TGTGCCAGCAGTTACTCGAGGACTGATGGAAACACCATATATTTT
CDR3aa: CASSYSRTDGNTIYF

abundance: -
d_gene: -
j_gene: TRBJ1-1
v_gene: TRBV6-5
CDR3nt: TGTGCCAGCAGGCCCTTAATGAACACTGAAGCTTTCTTT
CDR3aa: CASRPLMNTEAFF

abundance: -
d_gene: TRBD1
j_gene: TRBJ1-2
v_gene: TRBV6-1
CDR3nt: TGTGCCAGCAGTCTAACTCAGGGGGCCTATGGCTACACCTTC
CDR3aa: CASSLTQGAYGYTF

abundance: -
d_gene: TRBD2
j_gene: TRBJ2-3
v_gene: TRBV7-9
CDR3nt: TGTGCCAGCAGTCGGGCTAGCGGGATCACAGATACGCAGTATTTT
CDR3aa: CASSRASGITDTQYF

abundance: -
d_gene: TRBD2
j_gene: TRBJ2-7
v_gene: TRBV5-6
CDR3nt: TGTGCCAGCAGCGGGGCTAGCGGGGTCTACGAGCAGTACTTC
CDR3aa: CASSGASGVYEQYF

abundance: -
d_gene: TRBD1
j_gene: TRBJ2-3
v_gene: TRBV29-1
CDR3nt: TGCAGCGTTGAAGCTCGGACAGGGAACACAGATACGCAGTATTTT
CDR3aa: CSVEARTGNTDTQYF

abundance: -
d_gene: -
j_gene: TRBJ2-1
v_gene: TRBV5-1
CDR3nt: TGCGCCAGCAGTGCGGGATCCTACAATGAGCAGTTCTTC
CDR3aa: CASSAGSYNEQFF

abundance: -
d_gene: -
j_gene: TRBJ1-1
v_gene: TRBV5-6
CDR3nt: TGTGCCAGCAGCATGCTTCAGGGGCCGAACACTGAAGCTTTCTTT
CDR3aa: CASSMLQGPNTEAFF

abundance: -
d_gene: TRBD1
j_gene: TRBJ1-2
v_gene: TRBV6-5
CDR3nt: TGTGCCAGCAGCGGTTGGGGGACAGTGGATGGCTACACCTTC
CDR3aa: CASSGWGTVDGYTF

abundance: -
d_gene: -
j_gene: TRBJ2-7
v_gene: TRBV7-8
CDR3nt: TGTGCCAGCGCCCTTTCCTACGAGCAGTACTTC
CDR3aa: CASALSYEQYF

abundance: -
d_gene: -
j_gene: TRBJ2-5
v_gene: TRBV2
CDR3nt: TGTGCCAGCAGGGCAGTGCAAGAGACCCAGTACTTC
CDR3aa: CASRAVQETQYF

abundance: -
d_gene: -
j_gene: TRBJ2-1
v_gene: TRBV30
CDR3nt: TGTGCCTGGAGTGTACCAGACCGGGGCTACAATGAGCAGTTCTTC
CDR3aa: CAWSVPDRGYNEQFF

abundance: -
d_gene: -
j_gene: TRBJ2-2
v_gene: TRBV5-1
CDR3nt: TGCGCCAGCAGCGCAAGAGGGTACACCGGGGAGCTGTTTTTT
CDR3aa: CASSARGYTGELFF

abundance: -
d_gene: -
j_gene: TRBJ2-7
v_gene: TRBV4-1
CDR3nt: TGCGCCAGCAGCCAAGATACGAGGGACGAGCAGTACTTC
CDR3aa: CASSQDTRDEQYF

abundance: -
d_gene: -
j_gene: TRBJ1-1
v_gene: TRBV6-1
CDR3nt: TGTGCCAGCAGTGATCAGGACACCAGTATCATTGAAGCTTTCTTT
CDR3aa: CASSDQDTSIIEAFF

abundance: -
d_gene: -
j_gene: TRBJ2-7
v_gene: TRBV19
CDR3nt: TGTGCCAGTACTAGCGACAGCTACGAGCAGTACTTC
CDR3aa: CASTSDSYEQYF